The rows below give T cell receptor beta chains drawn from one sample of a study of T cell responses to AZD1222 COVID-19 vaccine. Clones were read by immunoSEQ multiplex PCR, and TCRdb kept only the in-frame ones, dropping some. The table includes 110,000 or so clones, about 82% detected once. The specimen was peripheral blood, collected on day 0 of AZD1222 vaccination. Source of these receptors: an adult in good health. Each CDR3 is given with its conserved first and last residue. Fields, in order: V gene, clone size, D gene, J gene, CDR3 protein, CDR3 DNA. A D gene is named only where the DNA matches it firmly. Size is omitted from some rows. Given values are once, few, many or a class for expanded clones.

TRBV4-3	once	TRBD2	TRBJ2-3	CASSQEKLAGFTDTQYF	TGCGCCAGCAGCCAAGAAAAGCTAGCGGGGTTCACAGATACGCAGTATTTT
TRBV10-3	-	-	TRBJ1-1	CAISPGRGGNTEAFF	TGTGCCATCAGTCCAGGGAGGGGCGGGAACACTGAAGCTTTCTTT
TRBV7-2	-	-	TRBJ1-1	CASRRDTNTEAFF	TGTGCCAGCAGACGGGACACGAACACTGAAGCTTTCTTT
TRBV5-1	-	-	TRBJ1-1	CASSLTTGNTEAFF	TGCGCCAGCAGCTTGACCACAGGGAACACTGAAGCTTTCTTT
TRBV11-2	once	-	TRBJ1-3	CASSLGPGPSGNTIYF	TGTGCCAGCAGTTTAGGGCCAGGTCCCTCTGGAAACACCATATATTTT
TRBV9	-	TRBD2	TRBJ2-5	CASSGLAGVGETQYF	TGTGCCAGCAGCGGGCTAGCGGGGGTGGGAGAGACCCAGTACTTC
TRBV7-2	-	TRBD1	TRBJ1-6	CASSLTRQGSSYNSPLHF	TGTGCCAGCAGCTTAACCCGACAGGGGAGCTCCTATAATTCACCCCTCCACTTT
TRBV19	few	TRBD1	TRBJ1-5	CASSTTDRVGYQPQHF	TGTGCCAGTAGTACTACGGACAGGGTAGGTTATCAGCCCCAGCATTTT
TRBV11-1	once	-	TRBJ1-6	CASSRTGPNSPLHF	TGTGCCAGCAGTCGAACAGGGCCGAATTCACCCCTCCACTTT
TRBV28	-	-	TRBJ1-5	CASGGWGAGNQPQHF	TGTGCCAGCGGGGGTTGGGGAGCGGGCAATCAGCCCCAGCATTTT
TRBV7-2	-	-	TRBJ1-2	CASSLEGGYGYTF	TGTGCCAGCAGCTTAGAGGGAGGTTATGGCTACACCTTC
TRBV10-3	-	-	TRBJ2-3	CAISTSRTDTQYF	TGTGCCATCAGTACAAGTAGAACAGATACGCAGTATTTT
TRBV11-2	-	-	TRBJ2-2	CASSLARMGVNTGELFF	TGTGCCAGCAGCTTAGCCCGTATGGGGGTGAACACCGGGGAGCTGTTTTTT
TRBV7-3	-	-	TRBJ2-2	CASSLREPGNTGELFF	TGTGCCAGCAGCTTACGGGAACCCGGCAACACCGGGGAGCTGTTTTTT
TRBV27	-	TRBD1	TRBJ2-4	CASSPTGQENKNIQYF	TGTGCCAGCAGTCCGACGGGACAGGAGAACAAAAACATTCAGTACTTC
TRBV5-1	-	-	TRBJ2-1	CASSLEGRTSSYNEQFF	TGCGCCAGCAGCCTCGAGGGGAGGACGAGCTCCTACAATGAGCAGTTCTTC
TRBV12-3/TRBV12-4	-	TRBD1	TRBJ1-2	CASSMGQIYGYTF	TGTGCCAGCAGCATGGGACAGATCTATGGCTACACCTTC
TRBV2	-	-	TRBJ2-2	CASRSGGGNTGELFF	TGTGCCAGCAGATCTGGAGGAGGGAACACCGGGGAGCTGTTTTTT
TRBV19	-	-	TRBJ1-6	CASSPGGNSPLHF	TGTGCCAGTAGCCCGGGGGGTAATTCACCCCTCCACTTT
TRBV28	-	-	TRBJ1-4	CASREQSVVREKLFF	TGTGCCAGCAGGGAACAGAGCGTAGTAAGGGAAAAACTGTTTTTT
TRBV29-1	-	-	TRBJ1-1	CSVEEGWGSTEAFF	TGCAGCGTTGAAGAAGGGTGGGGTAGCACTGAAGCTTTCTTT
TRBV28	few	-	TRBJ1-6	CASDRAGKSSPLHF	TGTGCCTCTGACCGGGCCGGGAAGAGCTCACCCCTCCACTTT
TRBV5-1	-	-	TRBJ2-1	CASSLTVGLYFVNEQFF	TGCGCCAGCAGCTTAACCGTGGGATTATACTTTGTCAATGAGCAGTTCTTC
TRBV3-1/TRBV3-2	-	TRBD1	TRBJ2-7	CASSHWDRTYEQYF	TGTGCCAGCAGCCATTGGGACAGAACCTACGAGCAGTACTTC
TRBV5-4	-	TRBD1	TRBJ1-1	CASRRITGGGTEAFF	TGTGCCAGCAGGAGGATTACAGGGGGCGGCACTGAAGCTTTCTTT
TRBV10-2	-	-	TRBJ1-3	CASSESGARGNTIYF	TGCGCCAGCAGTGAATCAGGGGCGCGAGGAAACACCATATATTTT